This paragraph covers one TCR beta chain sequence. The antigen is unknown. Vbeta (60) and Jbeta (13) primers were used in the PCR. Sequenced by immunoSEQ multiplex PCR; TCRdb stores in-frame clones only, minus some. This sample has about 160,000 clones, with around 79% found just once. This entry belongs to a study of cytomegalovirus exposure and HLA in healthy donors. The CDR3 length is 18 residues. Germline values: CDR1 LGHNA, CDR2 YSLEER. The V segment lost 3 bases and the J segment 6 bases; nucleotides outside the gene matches: 12. General study findings and limits: In vitro experiments confirmed that three CMV-associated chains were specific for CMV antigens. Later, TCR association rates were found to vary by HLA locus, highest for DRB1 and lowest for HLA-C.

The V and J genes are TRBV4-3 and TRBJ2-2; 11 bases agree with TRBD1. Sequencing was carried out using PBMCs. The TCR was taken from a man aged 40-50 years in good health and CMV-seronegative. CDR3 region: CASSQRTGTGGIAGELFF. The CDR3 region has the DNA TGCGCCAGCAGCCAGCGTACCGGGACAGGGGGAATTGCCGGGGAGCTGTTTTTT.